Listed below are T cell receptor beta chains from one sample, sequenced in a study of T cell responses to AZD1222 COVID-19 vaccine. The assay was immunoSEQ multiplex PCR, and TCRdb's table has in-frame clones only and misses some. The top ten hold over 4% of the sample, which has about 140,000 clones, 80% to 95% seen once. Source: peripheral blood, taken 28 days after the second AZD1222 dose. The source is an adult who received the AZD1222 COVID-19 vaccine. CDR3s include the opening cysteine and the closing phenylalanine or tryptophan. The order of the fields is V gene, clone size, D gene, J gene, CDR3 DNA, CDR3 protein. D genes are given only for firm matches. Rows may omit the clone size; those that give it use once, few, many or a size class.

V gene: TRBV2; clone size: -; D gene: TRBD2; J gene: TRBJ2-3; CDR3 DNA: TGTGCCAGCAGTGCTAGCGGTAGCACAGATACGCAGTATTTT; CDR3 protein: CASSASGSTDTQYF
V gene: TRBV7-2; clone size: -; D gene: -; J gene: TRBJ2-1; CDR3 DNA: TGTGCCAGCAGCTTGTTCGAGAGCTCCTACAATGAGCAGTTCTTC; CDR3 protein: CASSLFESSYNEQFF
V gene: TRBV5-1; clone size: -; D gene: TRBD2; J gene: TRBJ2-3; CDR3 DNA: TGCGCCAGCAGCTTAGGTAGCGGGGCCTCCACAGATACGCAGTATTTT; CDR3 protein: CASSLGSGASTDTQYF
V gene: TRBV4-3; clone size: -; D gene: -; J gene: TRBJ2-1; CDR3 DNA: TGCGCCAGCAGCCAAGACATTTCCATCAATGAGCAGTTCTTC; CDR3 protein: CASSQDISINEQFF
V gene: TRBV7-2; clone size: once; D gene: -; J gene: TRBJ2-7; CDR3 DNA: TGTGCCAGCAGCTTACTAGAGAGGTCCTACGAGCAGTACTTC; CDR3 protein: CASSLLERSYEQYF
V gene: TRBV5-1; clone size: once; D gene: TRBD2; J gene: TRBJ2-7; CDR3 DNA: TGCGCCCGCGGGGGGGGTCTCAACTACGAGCAGTACTTC; CDR3 protein: CARGGGLNYEQYF
V gene: TRBV5-1; clone size: -; D gene: -; J gene: TRBJ2-3; CDR3 DNA: TGCGCCAGCAGCTCGCCACATCCAGATACGCAGTATTTT; CDR3 protein: CASSSPHPDTQYF
V gene: TRBV29-1; clone size: few; D gene: -; J gene: TRBJ1-1; CDR3 DNA: TGCAGCGCCGCCCAGGGGACGAACACTGAAGCTTTCTTT; CDR3 protein: CSAAQGTNTEAFF
V gene: TRBV4-3; clone size: -; D gene: TRBD1; J gene: TRBJ1-2; CDR3 DNA: TGCGCCAGCAGCCAGGGGACAGGGGGTGACTATGGCTACACCTTC; CDR3 protein: CASSQGTGGDYGYTF
V gene: TRBV7-6; clone size: once; D gene: -; J gene: TRBJ1-1; CDR3 DNA: TGTGCCAGCAGCCGGGACGGGAACACTGAAGCTTTCTTT; CDR3 protein: CASSRDGNTEAFF
V gene: TRBV14; clone size: -; D gene: -; J gene: TRBJ1-4; CDR3 DNA: TGTGCCAGCAGCCAAGAACATCCTGGCAGCCGGGTTAATGAAAAACTGTTTTTT; CDR3 protein: CASSQEHPGSRVNEKLFF
V gene: TRBV4-1; clone size: -; D gene: -; J gene: TRBJ2-7; CDR3 DNA: TGCGCCAGCAGCCAAGCCTTCGGGGCGGGCACCTACGAGCAGTACTTC; CDR3 protein: CASSQAFGAGTYEQYF
V gene: TRBV7-3; clone size: -; D gene: -; J gene: TRBJ2-5; CDR3 DNA: TGTGCCAGCAGCCCCCTGGGCGGGCCCGCCCTGAGACAAGAGACCCAGTACTTC; CDR3 protein: CASSPLGGPALRQETQYF
V gene: TRBV16; clone size: -; D gene: -; J gene: TRBJ2-7; CDR3 DNA: TGTGCCAGCAGCCAGCGGGGGCGGGTAGTCTACGAGCAGTACTTC; CDR3 protein: CASSQRGRVVYEQYF
V gene: TRBV28; clone size: once; D gene: TRBD1; J gene: TRBJ1-2; CDR3 DNA: TGTGCCAGCAGACTGGGACAGGGGATGGACGGTTACTATGGCTACACCTTC; CDR3 protein: CASRLGQGMDGYYGYTF
V gene: TRBV5-1; clone size: -; D gene: -; J gene: TRBJ1-6; CDR3 DNA: TGCGCCAGCAGCTTCTTCGGGGACGATTCACCCCTCCACTTT; CDR3 protein: CASSFFGDDSPLHF
V gene: TRBV29-1; clone size: -; D gene: TRBD1; J gene: TRBJ1-1; CDR3 DNA: TGCAGCGCTTGGACAGGCGGGACTGAAGCTTTCTTT; CDR3 protein: CSAWTGGTEAFF
V gene: TRBV3-1/TRBV3-2; clone size: -; D gene: -; J gene: TRBJ2-1; CDR3 DNA: TGTGCCAGCAGCCCACAAGACGGGAAACCGTACAATGAGCAGTTCTTC; CDR3 protein: CASSPQDGKPYNEQFF
V gene: TRBV5-4; clone size: -; D gene: TRBD1; J gene: TRBJ1-6; CDR3 DNA: TGTGCCAGCAGCTTAGGGGACAGGGGGATTTCACCCCTCCACTTT; CDR3 protein: CASSLGDRGISPLHF
V gene: TRBV6-5; clone size: -; D gene: -; J gene: TRBJ1-4; CDR3 DNA: TGTGCCAGCAGCCGTCAACGGGGCCGGGAAAAACTGTTTTTT; CDR3 protein: CASSRQRGREKLFF
V gene: TRBV28; clone size: -; D gene: TRBD1; J gene: TRBJ1-6; CDR3 DNA: TGTGCCAGCAGTATTTACAGGGGTAATTCACCCCTCCACTTT; CDR3 protein: CASSIYRGNSPLHF
V gene: TRBV4-2; clone size: -; D gene: TRBD1; J gene: TRBJ1-2; CDR3 DNA: TGTGCCAGCAGTGCCACCGGGACAGATAAGCTCTATGGCTACACCTTC; CDR3 protein: CASSATGTDKLYGYTF
V gene: TRBV6-2/TRBV6-3; clone size: -; D gene: -; J gene: TRBJ2-1; CDR3 DNA: TGTGCCAGCAGTCCCCTGGACAGCCAAATTTACAATGAGCAGTTCTTC; CDR3 protein: CASSPLDSQIYNEQFF
V gene: TRBV11-1; clone size: -; D gene: TRBD2; J gene: TRBJ2-3; CDR3 DNA: TGTGCCAGCAGCCCCGACCGCGGGGGTACAGATACGCAGTATTTT; CDR3 protein: CASSPDRGGTDTQYF
V gene: TRBV5-1; clone size: -; D gene: TRBD1; J gene: TRBJ1-4; CDR3 DNA: TGCGCCAGCAGCTTGGCCAGGGGGGATGAAAAACTGTTTTTT; CDR3 protein: CASSLARGDEKLFF
V gene: TRBV18; clone size: -; D gene: -; J gene: TRBJ1-5; CDR3 DNA: TGTGCCAGCTCACCACCGACGGGAGGTTCAGGGCAGCCCCAGCATTTT; CDR3 protein: CASSPPTGGSGQPQHF
V gene: TRBV7-2; clone size: -; D gene: -; J gene: TRBJ2-7; CDR3 DNA: TGTGCCAGCAGTATTACCCGACAAGGCTTCCACGAGCAGTACTTC; CDR3 protein: CASSITRQGFHEQYF
V gene: TRBV6-1; clone size: -; D gene: -; J gene: TRBJ2-7; CDR3 DNA: TGTGCCAGCAGTGCAGCGGTCCCCGCCTACGAGCAGTACTTC; CDR3 protein: CASSAAVPAYEQYF
V gene: TRBV9; clone size: -; D gene: -; J gene: TRBJ2-1; CDR3 DNA: TGTGCCAGCAGCTCTAGACCCGGGCACTCCTACAATGAGCAGTTCTTC; CDR3 protein: CASSSRPGHSYNEQFF
V gene: TRBV7-2; clone size: -; D gene: -; J gene: TRBJ1-5; CDR3 DNA: TGTGCCAGCAGCTTACAGGGGACCATACAGCCCCAGCATTTT; CDR3 protein: CASSLQGTIQPQHF
V gene: TRBV24-1; clone size: -; D gene: TRBD2; J gene: TRBJ2-7; CDR3 DNA: TGTGCCACCAGTGACCCCGGACTAGCGGGGCCAGGCTACGAGCAGTACTTC; CDR3 protein: CATSDPGLAGPGYEQYF
V gene: TRBV9; clone size: once; D gene: -; J gene: TRBJ2-5; CDR3 DNA: TGTGCCAGCAGCGCCCCAGGGGAGACCCAGTACTTC; CDR3 protein: CASSAPGETQYF
V gene: TRBV5-4; clone size: -; D gene: -; J gene: TRBJ1-4; CDR3 DNA: TGTGCCAGCAGCAGGGGACCCCCAACTAATGAAAAACTGTTTTTT; CDR3 protein: CASSRGPPTNEKLFF
V gene: TRBV19; clone size: once; D gene: -; J gene: TRBJ1-1; CDR3 DNA: TGTGCCAGTAGTTGGAGTATGAACACTGAAGCTTTCTTT; CDR3 protein: CASSWSMNTEAFF
V gene: TRBV28; clone size: -; D gene: -; J gene: TRBJ1-2; CDR3 DNA: TGTGCCAGCAGTTTCGGTGGGGGTCACTATGGCTACACCTTC; CDR3 protein: CASSFGGGHYGYTF
V gene: TRBV6-5; clone size: -; D gene: -; J gene: TRBJ2-7; CDR3 DNA: TGTGCCAGCAGCGACCGCAAGCAGTACTTC; CDR3 protein: CASSDRKQYF
V gene: TRBV3-1/TRBV3-2; clone size: -; D gene: -; J gene: TRBJ2-1; CDR3 DNA: TGTGCCAGCAGCCAAGATCCAATGGATAACAATGAGCAGTTCTTC; CDR3 protein: CASSQDPMDNNEQFF
V gene: TRBV6-1; clone size: once; D gene: TRBD2; J gene: TRBJ2-5; CDR3 DNA: TGTGCCAGCAGTGGGGGGGTCCCGGGACTAGCGGGCCAAGAGACCCAGTACTTC; CDR3 protein: CASSGGVPGLAGQETQYF
V gene: TRBV20-1; clone size: once; D gene: -; J gene: TRBJ2-1; CDR3 DNA: TGCAGTGCTAGTTATCCGGGTCTCTCTTGGAATGAGCAGTTCTTC; CDR3 protein: CSASYPGLSWNEQFF
V gene: TRBV11-1; clone size: once; D gene: -; J gene: TRBJ2-7; CDR3 DNA: TGTGCCAGCAGCTCACTCCGGGACGCGGCCCTCGAGCAGTACTTC; CDR3 protein: CASSSLRDAALEQYF
V gene: TRBV5-4; clone size: -; D gene: TRBD2; J gene: TRBJ2-1; CDR3 DNA: TGTGCCAGCAGCTTGACCAGCGGGGGGGTAGGGGAGCAGTTCTTC; CDR3 protein: CASSLTSGGVGEQFF
V gene: TRBV19; clone size: -; D gene: -; J gene: TRBJ1-1; CDR3 DNA: TGTGCCAGTAGTATATGGGGATCGGGCACTGAAGCTTTCTTT; CDR3 protein: CASSIWGSGTEAFF
V gene: TRBV6-5; clone size: few; D gene: -; J gene: TRBJ2-7; CDR3 DNA: TGTGCCAGCAGGGCTCTGGCTCGCTACGAGCAGTACTTC; CDR3 protein: CASRALARYEQYF
V gene: TRBV23-1; clone size: -; D gene: -; J gene: TRBJ1-5; CDR3 DNA: TGCGCCAGCAGTCAATCATCAGTGAACCAGCCCCAGCATTTT; CDR3 protein: CASSQSSVNQPQHF
V gene: TRBV15; clone size: -; D gene: -; J gene: TRBJ1-2; CDR3 DNA: TGTGCCACCAACATAGGAGAGAACTATGGCTACACCTTC; CDR3 protein: CATNIGENYGYTF
V gene: TRBV15; clone size: -; D gene: -; J gene: TRBJ1-1; CDR3 DNA: TGTGCCACCAGCATAGGGGCGAACACTGAAGCTTTCTTT; CDR3 protein: CATSIGANTEAFF
V gene: TRBV27; clone size: -; D gene: -; J gene: TRBJ2-7; CDR3 DNA: TGTGCCAGCAGCCCTGGGTGGCAGCGCTCCTACGAGCAGTACTTC; CDR3 protein: CASSPGWQRSYEQYF
V gene: TRBV15; clone size: -; D gene: -; J gene: TRBJ1-1; CDR3 DNA: TGTGCCACCAGCAGACCTGGGGTCACTGAAGCTTTCTTT; CDR3 protein: CATSRPGVTEAFF